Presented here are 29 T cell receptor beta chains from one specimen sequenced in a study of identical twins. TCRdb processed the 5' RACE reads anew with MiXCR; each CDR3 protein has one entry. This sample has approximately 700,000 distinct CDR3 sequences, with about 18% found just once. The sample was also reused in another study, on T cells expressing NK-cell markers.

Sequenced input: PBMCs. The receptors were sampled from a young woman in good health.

DNA of the CDR3: TGTGCCGGGGGAACTAGGTACAATGAGCAGTTCTTC. It translates to CAGGTRYNEQFF. The chain links TRBV7-9 to TRBJ2-1; D could derive from TRBD1 or TRBD2 (5 bases each). This CDR3 contains 12 residues. CDR1 and CDR2 (germline): SEHNR, FQNEAQ (reference sequence). V dropped 11 bases and J dropped 4 bases, with 12 bases sitting between them. Full variable domain (outside the CDR3, taken from reference TRBV7-9 and TRBJ2-1): DTGVSQNPRHKITKRGQNVTFRCDPISEHNRLYWYRQTLGQGPEFLTYFQNEAQLEKSRLLSDRFSAERPKGSFSTLEIQRTEQGDSAMYLCAGGTRYNEQFFGPGTRLTVL.

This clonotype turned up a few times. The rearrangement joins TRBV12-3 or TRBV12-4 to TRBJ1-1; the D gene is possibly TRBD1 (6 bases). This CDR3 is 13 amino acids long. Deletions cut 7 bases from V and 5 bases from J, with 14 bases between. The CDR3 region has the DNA TGTGCCAGCACCACCGGGACATTAACTGAAGCTTTCTTT. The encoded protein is CASTTGTLTEAFF.

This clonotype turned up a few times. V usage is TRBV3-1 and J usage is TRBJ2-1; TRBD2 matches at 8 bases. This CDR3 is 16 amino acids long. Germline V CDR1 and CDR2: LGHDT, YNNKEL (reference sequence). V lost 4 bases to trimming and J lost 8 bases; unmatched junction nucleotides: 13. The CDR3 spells CASSRAPGLGSDEQFF. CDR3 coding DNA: TGTGCCAGCAGCCGCGCTCCGGGACTAGGGTCCGATGAGCAGTTCTTC.

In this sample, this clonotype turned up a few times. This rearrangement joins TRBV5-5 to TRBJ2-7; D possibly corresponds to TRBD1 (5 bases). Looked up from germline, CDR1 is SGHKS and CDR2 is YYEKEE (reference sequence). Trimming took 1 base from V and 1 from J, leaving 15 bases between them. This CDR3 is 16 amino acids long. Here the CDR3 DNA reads TGTGCCAGCAGCTTGAGCCCCACAGGCCTTTCCTACGAGCAGTACTTC. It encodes CASSLSPTGLSYEQYF. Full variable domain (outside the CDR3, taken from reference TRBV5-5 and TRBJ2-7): DAGVTQSPTHLIKTRGQQVTLRCSPISGHKSVSWYQQVLGQGPQFIFQYYEKEERGRGNFPDRFSARQFPNYSSELNVNALLLGDSALYLCASSLSPTGLSYEQYFGPGTRLTVT.

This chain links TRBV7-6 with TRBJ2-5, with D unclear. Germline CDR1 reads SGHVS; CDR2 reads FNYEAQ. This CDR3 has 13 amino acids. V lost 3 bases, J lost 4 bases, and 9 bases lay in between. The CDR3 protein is CASSFRLGETQYF. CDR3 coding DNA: TGTGCCAGCAGCTTTAGACTTGGAGAGACCCAGTACTTC.

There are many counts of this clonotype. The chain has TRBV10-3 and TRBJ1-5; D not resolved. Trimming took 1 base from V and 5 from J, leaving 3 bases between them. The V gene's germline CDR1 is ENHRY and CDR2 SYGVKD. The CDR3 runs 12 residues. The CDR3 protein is CAISEWDQPQHF. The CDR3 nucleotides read TGTGCCATCAGTGAGTGGGATCAGCCCCAGCATTTT.

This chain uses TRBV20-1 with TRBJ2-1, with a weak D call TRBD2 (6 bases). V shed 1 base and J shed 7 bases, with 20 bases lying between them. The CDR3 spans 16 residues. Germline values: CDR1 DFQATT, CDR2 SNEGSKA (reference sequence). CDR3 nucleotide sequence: TGCAGTGCTAGAGTATCTTCCGGGACTGGTTTTAATGAGCAGTTCTTC. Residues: CSARVSSGTGFNEQFF.

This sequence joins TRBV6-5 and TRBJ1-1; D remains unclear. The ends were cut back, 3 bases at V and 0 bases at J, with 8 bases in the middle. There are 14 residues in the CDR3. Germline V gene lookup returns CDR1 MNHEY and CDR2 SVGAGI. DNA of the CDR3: TGTGCCAGCAGTTATACGAACTTGAACACTGAAGCTTTCTTT. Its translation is CASSYTNLNTEAFF.

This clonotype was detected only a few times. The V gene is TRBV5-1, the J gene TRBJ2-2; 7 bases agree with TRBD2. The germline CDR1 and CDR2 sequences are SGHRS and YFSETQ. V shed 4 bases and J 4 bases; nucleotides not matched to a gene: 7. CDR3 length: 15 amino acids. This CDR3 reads CASSRTSAITGELFF. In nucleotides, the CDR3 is TGCGCCAGCAGCCGTACTAGCGCGATCACCGGGGAGCTGTTTTTT. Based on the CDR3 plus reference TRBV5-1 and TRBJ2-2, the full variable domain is KAGVTQTPRYLIKTRGQQVTLSCSPISGHRSVSWYQQTPGQGLQFLFEYFSETQRNKGNFPGRFSGRQFSNSRSEMNVSTLELGDSALYLCASSRTSAITGELFFGEGSRLTVL.

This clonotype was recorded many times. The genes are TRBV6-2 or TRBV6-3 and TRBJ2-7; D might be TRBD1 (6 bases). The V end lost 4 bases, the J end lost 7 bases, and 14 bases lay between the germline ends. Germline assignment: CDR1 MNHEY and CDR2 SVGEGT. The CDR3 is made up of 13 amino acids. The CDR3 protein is CASSWGPRREQYF. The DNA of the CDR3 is TGTGCCAGCAGTTGGGGGCCGAGGAGGGAGCAGTACTTC.

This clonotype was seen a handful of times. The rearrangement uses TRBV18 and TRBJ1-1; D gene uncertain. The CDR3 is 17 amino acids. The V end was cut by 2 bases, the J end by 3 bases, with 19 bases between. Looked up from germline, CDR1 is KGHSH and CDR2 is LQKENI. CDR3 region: CASSPIPHISPDTEAFF. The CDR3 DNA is TGTGCCAGCTCACCAATCCCGCACATATCCCCAGACACTGAAGCTTTCTTT. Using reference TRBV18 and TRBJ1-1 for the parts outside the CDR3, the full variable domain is NAGVMQNPRHLVRRRGQEARLRCSPMKGHSHVYWYRQLPEEGLKFMVYLQKENIIDESGMPKERFSAEFPKEGPSILRIQQVVRGDSAAYFCASSPIPHISPDTEAFFGQGTRLTVV.

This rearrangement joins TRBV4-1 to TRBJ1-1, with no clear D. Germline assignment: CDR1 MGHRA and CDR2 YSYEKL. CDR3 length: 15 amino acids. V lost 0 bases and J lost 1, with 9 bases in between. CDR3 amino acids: CASSQDLRPNTEAFF. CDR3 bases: TGCGCCAGCAGCCAAGATTTGCGTCCGAACACTGAAGCTTTCTTT.

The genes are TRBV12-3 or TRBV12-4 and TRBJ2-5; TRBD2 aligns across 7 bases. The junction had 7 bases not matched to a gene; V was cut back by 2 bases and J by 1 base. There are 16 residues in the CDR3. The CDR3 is CASSLLASGAQETQYF. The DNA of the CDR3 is TGTGCCAGCAGTTTACTAGCGAGCGGGGCCCAAGAGACCCAGTACTTC.

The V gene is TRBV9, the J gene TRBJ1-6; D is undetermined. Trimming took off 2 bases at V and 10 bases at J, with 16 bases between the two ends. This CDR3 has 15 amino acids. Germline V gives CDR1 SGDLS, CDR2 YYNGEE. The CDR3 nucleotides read TGTGCCAGCAGCGTTGGCAGTCTTGACGTCTCACCCCTCCACTTT. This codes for CASSVGSLDVSPLHF.

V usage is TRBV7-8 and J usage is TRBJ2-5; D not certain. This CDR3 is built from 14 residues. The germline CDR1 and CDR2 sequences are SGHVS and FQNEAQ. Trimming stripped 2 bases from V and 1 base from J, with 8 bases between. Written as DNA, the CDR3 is TGTGCCAGCAGCTTATATGGCCTCCAAGAGACCCAGTACTTC. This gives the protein CASSLYGLQETQYF.

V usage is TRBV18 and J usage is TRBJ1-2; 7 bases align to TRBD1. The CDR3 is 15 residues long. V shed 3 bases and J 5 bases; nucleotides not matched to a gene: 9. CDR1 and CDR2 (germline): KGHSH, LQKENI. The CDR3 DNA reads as TGTGCCAGCTCACCCGACAGGGCAAGAACTTATGGCTACACCTTC. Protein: CASSPDRARTYGYTF.

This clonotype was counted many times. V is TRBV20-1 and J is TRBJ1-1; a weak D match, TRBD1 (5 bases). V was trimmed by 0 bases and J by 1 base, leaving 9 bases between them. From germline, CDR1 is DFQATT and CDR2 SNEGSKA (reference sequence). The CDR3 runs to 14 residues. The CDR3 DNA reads TGCAGTGCTAGAGATTTTCAGGGGAACACTGAAGCTTTCTTT. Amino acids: CSARDFQGNTEAFF.

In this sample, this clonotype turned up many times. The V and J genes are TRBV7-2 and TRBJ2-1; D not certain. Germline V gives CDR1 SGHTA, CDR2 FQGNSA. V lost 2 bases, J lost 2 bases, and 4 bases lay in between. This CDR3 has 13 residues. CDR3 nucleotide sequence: TGTGCCAGCAGCTTAACTGCCTACAATGAGCAGTTCTTC. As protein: CASSLTAYNEQFF.

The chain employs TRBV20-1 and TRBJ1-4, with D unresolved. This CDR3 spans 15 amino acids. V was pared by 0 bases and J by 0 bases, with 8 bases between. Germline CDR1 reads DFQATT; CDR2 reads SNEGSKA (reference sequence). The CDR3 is CSARDLGATNEKLFF. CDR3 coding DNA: TGCAGTGCTAGAGATCTGGGAGCAACTAATGAAAAACTGTTTTTT.

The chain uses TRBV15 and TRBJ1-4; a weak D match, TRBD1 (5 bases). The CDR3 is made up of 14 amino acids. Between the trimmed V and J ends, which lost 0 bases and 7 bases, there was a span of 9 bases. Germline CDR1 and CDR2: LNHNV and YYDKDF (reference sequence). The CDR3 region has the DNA TGTGCCACCAGCAGAGATAGGAGGGGTGAAAAACTGTTTTTT. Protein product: CATSRDRRGEKLFF.

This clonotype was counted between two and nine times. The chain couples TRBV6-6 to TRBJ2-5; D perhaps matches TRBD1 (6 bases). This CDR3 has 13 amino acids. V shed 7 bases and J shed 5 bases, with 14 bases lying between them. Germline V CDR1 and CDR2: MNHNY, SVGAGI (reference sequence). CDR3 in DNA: TGTGCCAGCACTTTCGGAGACAGGGAGACCCAGTACTTC. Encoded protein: CASTFGDRETQYF.

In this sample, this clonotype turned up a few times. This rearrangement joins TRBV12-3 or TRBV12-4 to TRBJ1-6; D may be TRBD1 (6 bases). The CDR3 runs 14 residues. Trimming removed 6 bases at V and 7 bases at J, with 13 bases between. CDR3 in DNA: TGTGCCAGCAGCCCCGGGGGGCCCAATTCACCCCTCCACTTT. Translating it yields CASSPGGPNSPLHF.

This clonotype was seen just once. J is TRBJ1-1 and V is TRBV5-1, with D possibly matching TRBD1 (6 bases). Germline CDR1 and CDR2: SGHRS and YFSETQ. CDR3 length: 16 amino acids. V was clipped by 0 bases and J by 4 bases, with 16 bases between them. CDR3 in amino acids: CASSLAGGAQVTEAFF. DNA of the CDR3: TGCGCCAGCAGCTTGGCTGGGGGGGCGCAGGTCACTGAAGCTTTCTTT.

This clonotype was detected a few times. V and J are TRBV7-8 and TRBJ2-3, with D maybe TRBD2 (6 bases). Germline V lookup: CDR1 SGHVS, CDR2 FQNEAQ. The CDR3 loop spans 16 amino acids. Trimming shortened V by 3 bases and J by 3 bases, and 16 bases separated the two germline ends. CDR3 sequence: CASSFRDRGGTDTQYF. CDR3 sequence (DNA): TGTGCCAGCAGCTTCCGGGACCGGGGAGGAACAGATACGCAGTATTTT.

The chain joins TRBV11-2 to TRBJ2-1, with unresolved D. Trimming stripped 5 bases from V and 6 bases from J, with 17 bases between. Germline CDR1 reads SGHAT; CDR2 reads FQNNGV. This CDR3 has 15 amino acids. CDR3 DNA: TGTGCCAGCAGCCCACGGATTGGCTACGGCAATGAGCAGTTCTTC. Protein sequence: CASSPRIGYGNEQFF.

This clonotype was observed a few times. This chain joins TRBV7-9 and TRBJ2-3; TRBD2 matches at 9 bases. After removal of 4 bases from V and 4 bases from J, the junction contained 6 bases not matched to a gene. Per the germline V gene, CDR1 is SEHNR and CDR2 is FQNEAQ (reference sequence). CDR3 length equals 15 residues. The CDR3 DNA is TGTGCCAGCAGCTCGGGACTAGCAAACTCAGATACGCAGTATTTT. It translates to CASSSGLANSDTQYF. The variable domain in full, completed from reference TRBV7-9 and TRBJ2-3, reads DTGVSQNPRHKITKRGQNVTFRCDPISEHNRLYWYRQTLGQGPEFLTYFQNEAQLEKSRLLSDRFSAERPKGSFSTLEIQRTEQGDSAMYLCASSSGLANSDTQYFGPGTRLTVL.

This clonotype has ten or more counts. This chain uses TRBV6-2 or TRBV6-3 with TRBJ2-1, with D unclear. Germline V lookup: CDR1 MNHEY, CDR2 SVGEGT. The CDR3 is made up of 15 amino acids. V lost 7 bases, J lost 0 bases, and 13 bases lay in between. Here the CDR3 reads CASKNPASSYNEQFF. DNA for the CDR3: TGTGCCAGCAAGAACCCGGCGAGCTCCTACAATGAGCAGTTCTTC.

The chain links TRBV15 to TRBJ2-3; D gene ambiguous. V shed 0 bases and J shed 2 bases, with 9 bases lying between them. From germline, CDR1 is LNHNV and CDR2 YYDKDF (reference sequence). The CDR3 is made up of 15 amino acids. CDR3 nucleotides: TGTGCCACCAGCAGAGACTTGGTAAACACAGATACGCAGTATTTT. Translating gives CATSRDLVNTDTQYF.

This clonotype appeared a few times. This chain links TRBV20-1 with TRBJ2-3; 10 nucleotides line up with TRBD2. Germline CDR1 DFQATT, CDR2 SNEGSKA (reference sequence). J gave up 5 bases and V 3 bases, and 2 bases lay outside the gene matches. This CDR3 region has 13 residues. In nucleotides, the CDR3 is TGCAGTGCTAGTCGACTAGCGGGAGATACGCAGTATTTT. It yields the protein CSASRLAGDTQYF.